This T cell receptor beta chain was found in a study of blood T cells in healthy people across ages. Study-wide points: Observed TCR beta diversity per million T cells went down as age went up. This fall followed a roughly linear course with age. Unknown donor CMV status possibly confounded expanded clonotype changes.

Germline assignment: CDR1 SQVTM and CDR2 ANQGSEA. Trimming removed 4 bases from V and 2 bases from J, with 9 bases in between. This CDR3 region has 12 residues. Concerning this clonotype: As yet, its antigen is unknown.

The use of a sample-barcoded 5' primer and a J-beta primer mix characterized a second PCR of about 6 to 11 cycles. TCRdb reprocessed the 5' RACE reads via MiXCR and lists one record per CDR3 protein. The data hold 580,000 or so distinct CDR3 sequences, with roughly 48% observed a single time. The rearrangement joins TRBV29-1 to TRBJ2-7, with a weak D call TRBD1 (6 bases). This clonotype was sampled from a man older than 75 in good health. The sample taken for sequencing was blood. Here the CDR3 DNA reads TGCAGCGTTGTCACAGGGACCTACGAGCAGTACTTC. Its translation: CSVVTGTYEQYF.